This TCR beta chain was documented in a study of beta chain features in type 1 diabetes. General study results and limits: In all four CD4+ subsets, TCRB CDR3 length was significantly, moderately reduced in type 1 diabetes. VDJ junctions from type 1 diabetes patients carried fewer insertions and larger deletions.

The sample holds a few counts of this clone. The antigen is undetermined. The entirety of the isolated RNA underwent reverse transcription, so expressed TCRB transcripts were sequenced. Libraries were prepared by immunoSEQ multiplex PCR; TCRdb keeps only in-frame clonotypes and omits some of them. Of almost 350,000 clones listed, roughly 8.8% were seen once; the top ten hold about 1%. CDR3 length: 13 residues. The receptor comes from a man aged 25 to 40 with type 1 diabetes. The chain is built from TRBV21-1 and TRBJ2-5. TRBV21-1 constitutes a pseudogene. Source material: central memory CD4+ T cells from blood. The CDR3 sequence: CASRRDTQETQYF. Written as DNA, the CDR3 is TGTGCCAGCAGGCGGGACACCCAAGAGACCCAGTACTTC.